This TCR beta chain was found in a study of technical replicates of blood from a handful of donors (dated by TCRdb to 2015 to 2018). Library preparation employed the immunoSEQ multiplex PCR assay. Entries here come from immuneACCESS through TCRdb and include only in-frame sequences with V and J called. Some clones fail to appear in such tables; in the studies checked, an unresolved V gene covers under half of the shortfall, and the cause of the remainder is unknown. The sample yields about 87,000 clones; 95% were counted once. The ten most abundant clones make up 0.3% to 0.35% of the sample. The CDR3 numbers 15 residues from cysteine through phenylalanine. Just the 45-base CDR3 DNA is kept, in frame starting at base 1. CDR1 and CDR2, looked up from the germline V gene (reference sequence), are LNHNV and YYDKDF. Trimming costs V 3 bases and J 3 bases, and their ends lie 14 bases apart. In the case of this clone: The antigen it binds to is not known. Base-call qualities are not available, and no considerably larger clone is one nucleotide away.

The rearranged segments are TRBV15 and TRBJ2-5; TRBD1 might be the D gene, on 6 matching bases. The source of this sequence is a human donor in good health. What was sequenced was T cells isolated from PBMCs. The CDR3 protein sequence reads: CATSSGWTEEETQYF. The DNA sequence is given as TGTGCCACCAGCAGTGGCTGGACAGAAGAAGAGACCCAGTACTTC. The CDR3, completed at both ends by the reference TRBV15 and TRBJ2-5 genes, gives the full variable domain DAMVIQNPRYQVTQFGKPVTLSCSQTLNHNVMYWYQQKSSQAPKLLFHYYDKDFNNEADTPDNFQSRRPNTSFCFLDIRSPGLGDTAMYLCATSSGWTEEETQYFGPGTRLLVL.